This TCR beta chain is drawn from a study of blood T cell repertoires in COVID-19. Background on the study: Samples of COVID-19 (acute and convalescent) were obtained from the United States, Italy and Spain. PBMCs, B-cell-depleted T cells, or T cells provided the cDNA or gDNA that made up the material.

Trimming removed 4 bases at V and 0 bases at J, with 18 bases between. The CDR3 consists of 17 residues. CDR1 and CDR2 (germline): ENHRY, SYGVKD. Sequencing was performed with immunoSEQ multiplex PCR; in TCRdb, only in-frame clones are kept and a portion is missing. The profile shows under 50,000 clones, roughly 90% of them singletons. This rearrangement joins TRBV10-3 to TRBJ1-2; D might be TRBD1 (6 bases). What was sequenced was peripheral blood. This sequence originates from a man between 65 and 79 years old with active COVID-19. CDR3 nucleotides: TGTGCCATCAGTGTGTTAGGACAGCGTCATTCTAACTATGGCTACACCTTC. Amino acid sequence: CAISVLGQRHSNYGYTF.